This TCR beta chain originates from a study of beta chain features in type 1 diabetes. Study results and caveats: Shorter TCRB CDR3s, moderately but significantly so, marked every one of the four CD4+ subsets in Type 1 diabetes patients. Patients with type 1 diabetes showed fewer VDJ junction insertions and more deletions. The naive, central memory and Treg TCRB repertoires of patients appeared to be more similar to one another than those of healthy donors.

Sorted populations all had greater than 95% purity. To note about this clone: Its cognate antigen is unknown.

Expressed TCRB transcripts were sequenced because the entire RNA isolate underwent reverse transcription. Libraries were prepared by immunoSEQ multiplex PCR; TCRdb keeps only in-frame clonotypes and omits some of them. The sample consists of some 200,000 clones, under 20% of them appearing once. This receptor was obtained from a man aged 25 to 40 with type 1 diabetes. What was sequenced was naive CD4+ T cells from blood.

CDR3 protein: CATSRAGSLPQGYTF. The CDR3 coding sequence is TGTGCCACCAGCAGAGCAGGGTCCCTCCCTCAGGGCTACACCTTC. The V call is TRBV15, the J call TRBJ1-2, with D perhaps TRBD1 (5 bases). V shed 1 base and J shed 8 bases, with 17 bases lying between them. This CDR3 contains 15 residues. The germline CDR1 and CDR2 sequences are LNHNV and YYDKDF (reference sequence).